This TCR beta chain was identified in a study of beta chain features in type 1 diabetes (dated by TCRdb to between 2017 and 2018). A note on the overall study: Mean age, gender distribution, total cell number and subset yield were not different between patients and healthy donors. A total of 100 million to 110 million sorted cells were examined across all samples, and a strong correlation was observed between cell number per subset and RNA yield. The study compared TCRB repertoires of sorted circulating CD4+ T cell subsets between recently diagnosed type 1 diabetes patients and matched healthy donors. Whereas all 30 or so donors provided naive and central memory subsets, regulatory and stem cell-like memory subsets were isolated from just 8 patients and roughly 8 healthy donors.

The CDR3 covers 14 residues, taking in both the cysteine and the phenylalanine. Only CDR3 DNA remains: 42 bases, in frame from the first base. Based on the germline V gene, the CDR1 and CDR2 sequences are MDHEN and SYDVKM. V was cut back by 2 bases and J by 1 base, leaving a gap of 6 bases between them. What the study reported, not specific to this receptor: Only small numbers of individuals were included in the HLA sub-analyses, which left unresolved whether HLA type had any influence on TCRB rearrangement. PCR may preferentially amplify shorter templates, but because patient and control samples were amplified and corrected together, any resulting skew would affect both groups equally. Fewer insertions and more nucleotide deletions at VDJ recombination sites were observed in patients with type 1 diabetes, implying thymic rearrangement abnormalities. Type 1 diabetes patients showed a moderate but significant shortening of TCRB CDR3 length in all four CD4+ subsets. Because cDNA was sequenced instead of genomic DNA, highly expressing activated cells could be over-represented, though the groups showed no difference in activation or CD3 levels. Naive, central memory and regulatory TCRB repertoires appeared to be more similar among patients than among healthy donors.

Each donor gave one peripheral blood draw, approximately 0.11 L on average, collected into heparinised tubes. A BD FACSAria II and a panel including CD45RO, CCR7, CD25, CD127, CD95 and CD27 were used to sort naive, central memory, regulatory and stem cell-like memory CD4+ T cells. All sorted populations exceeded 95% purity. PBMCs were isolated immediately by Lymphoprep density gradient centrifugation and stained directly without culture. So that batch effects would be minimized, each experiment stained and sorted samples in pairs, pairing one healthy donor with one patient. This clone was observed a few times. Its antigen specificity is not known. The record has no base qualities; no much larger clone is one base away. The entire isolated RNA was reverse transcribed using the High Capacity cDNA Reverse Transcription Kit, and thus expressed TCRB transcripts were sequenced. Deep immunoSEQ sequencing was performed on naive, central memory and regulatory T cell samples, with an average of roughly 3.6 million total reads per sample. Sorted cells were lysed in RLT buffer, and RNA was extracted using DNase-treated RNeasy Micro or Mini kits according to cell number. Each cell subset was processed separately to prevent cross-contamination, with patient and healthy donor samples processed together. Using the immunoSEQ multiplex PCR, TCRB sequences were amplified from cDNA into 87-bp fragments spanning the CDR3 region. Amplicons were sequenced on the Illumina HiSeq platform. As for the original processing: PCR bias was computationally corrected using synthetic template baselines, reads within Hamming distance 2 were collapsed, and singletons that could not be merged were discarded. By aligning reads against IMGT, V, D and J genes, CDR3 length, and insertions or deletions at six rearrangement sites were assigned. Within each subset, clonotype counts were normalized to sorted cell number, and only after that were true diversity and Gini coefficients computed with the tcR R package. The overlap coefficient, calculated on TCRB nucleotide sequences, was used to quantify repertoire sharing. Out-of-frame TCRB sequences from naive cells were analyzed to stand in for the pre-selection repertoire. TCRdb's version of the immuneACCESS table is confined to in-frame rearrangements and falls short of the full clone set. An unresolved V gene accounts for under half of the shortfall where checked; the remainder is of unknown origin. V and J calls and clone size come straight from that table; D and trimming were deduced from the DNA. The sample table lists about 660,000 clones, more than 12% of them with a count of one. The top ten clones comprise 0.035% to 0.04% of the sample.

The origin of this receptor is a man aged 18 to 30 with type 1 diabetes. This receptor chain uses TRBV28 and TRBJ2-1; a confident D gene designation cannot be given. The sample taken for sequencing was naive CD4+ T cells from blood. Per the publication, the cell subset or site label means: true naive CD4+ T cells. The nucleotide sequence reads TGTGCCAGCAGTTTAGTGGGGTCCTACAATGAGCAGTTCTTC. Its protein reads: CASSLVGSYNEQFF.